Following are 9 T cell receptor beta chains from one sample sequenced in a study of tissue T cells after allogeneic stem cell transplantation. Repertoires were generated with immunoSEQ multiplex PCR, while TCRdb's copy carries only in-frame clones and drops some. The repertoire holds thousands of clones, with roughly two thirds as singletons. The specimen was duodenal tissue, collected at autopsy. Source of these receptors: a female patient aged 18-55 years with steroid-refractory graft-versus-host disease after an allogeneic stem cell transplant. Among the T cells, some may be from the graft donor.

The V call is TRBV27, the J call TRBJ2-2; possible D gene TRBD1, 5 bases. Deletions cut 4 bases from V and 7 bases from J, with 7 bases between. This CDR3 is 12 amino acids long. From germline, CDR1 is MNHEY and CDR2 SMNVEV (reference sequence). The CDR3 region is CASSWGNGELFF. The CDR3 nucleotides read TGTGCCAGCAGTTGGGGCAACGGGGAGCTGTTTTTT.

This chain joins TRBV2 and TRBJ2-5; D unresolved. Trimming stripped 4 bases from V and 0 bases from J, with 6 bases between. Germline loops: CDR1 SNHLY, CDR2 FYNNEI. This CDR3 contains 13 residues. In DNA, the CDR3 is TGTGCCAGCAGTGTGATGTACCAAGAGACCCAGTACTTC. Protein: CASSVMYQETQYF. Based on the CDR3 plus reference TRBV2 and TRBJ2-5, the full variable domain is EPEVTQTPSHQVTQMGQEVILRCVPISNHLYFYWYRQILGQKVEFLVSFYNNEISEKSEIFDDQFSVERPDGSNFTLKIRSTKLEDSAMYFCASSVMYQETQYFGPGTRLLVL.

The rearrangement uses TRBV9 and TRBJ1-1; TRBD1 aligns across 9 bases. From germline, CDR1 is SGDLS and CDR2 YYNGEE. J was trimmed by 10 bases and V by 0 bases; bases with no gene match: 4. The CDR3 loop spans 13 amino acids. The CDR3 loop reads CASSVAPGQGAFF. DNA of the CDR3: TGTGCCAGCAGCGTAGCCCCGGGACAGGGAGCTTTCTTT.

The chain is built from TRBV19 and TRBJ1-6; D perhaps matches TRBD1 (5 bases). CDR3 length: 17 amino acids. The V gene's germline CDR1 is LNHDA and CDR2 SQIVND (reference sequence). V was shortened by 5 bases and J by 9 bases, with 23 bases between the two germline ends. The CDR3 nucleotides are TGTGCCAGTAGTGTAGCCCCCAGGGCTCTTTGGCGTTCACCCCTCCACTTT. Residues: CASSVAPRALWRSPLHF.

The chain links TRBV5-1 to TRBJ2-6, with D perhaps matching TRBD1 (6 bases). The CDR3 consists of 15 residues. Germline V CDR1 and CDR2: SGHRS, YFSETQ. The V and J ends lost 0 bases and 2 bases respectively, with 6 bases between them. The CDR3 DNA is TGCGCCAGCAGCTTGGCAGGGGCTGGGGCCAACGTCCTGACTTTC. It codes for CASSLAGAGANVLTF.

This clone was picked up a small number of times. CDR3 amino acids: CASGIPGGLSQPQHF. DNA of the CDR3: TGTGCCAGCGGAATTCCAGGGGGCCTGAGTCAGCCCCAGCATTTT. The chain links TRBV7-2 to TRBJ1-5, with TRBD1 identical over 8 bases. The J segment lost 6 bases and the V segment lost 8 bases, leaving 12 bases of the junction unmatched. The CDR3 has 15 amino acids. CDR1 is SGHTA, CDR2 FQGNSA, per germline. Complete variable domain (other parts from reference TRBV7-2 and TRBJ1-5): GAGVSQSPSNKVTEKGKDVELRCDPISGHTALYWYRQSLGQGLEFLIYFQGNSAPDKSGLPSDRFSAERTGGSVSTLTIQRTQQEDSAVYLCASGIPGGLSQPQHFGDGTRLSIL.

This chain uses TRBV5-1 with TRBJ2-2; TRBD1 matches at 8 bases. The germline V gene encodes CDR1 SGHRS and CDR2 YFSETQ. The ends lost 0 bases at V and 2 bases at J; junction bases unmatched: 6. This CDR3 contains 17 residues. The CDR3 nucleotides are TGCGCCAGCAGCTTGGCCGTAGGACAGGGAAACACCGGGGAGCTGTTTTTT. Protein: CASSLAVGQGNTGELFF.

V and J are TRBV29-1 and TRBJ1-1; D is unclear. Germline CDR1 is SQVTM and CDR2 is ANQGSEA. The CDR3 extends over 13 amino acids. V lost 5 bases to trimming and J lost 2 bases, with 12 bases between them. CDR3 amino acids: CSVPPGVNTEAFF. The CDR3 DNA is TGCAGCGTTCCCCCAGGAGTTAACACTGAAGCTTTCTTT.

The rearrangement joins TRBV3-1 (or the pseudogene TRBV3-2) to TRBJ2-5; D unresolved. This CDR3 comprises 13 residues. The V end lost 5 bases, the J end lost 5 bases, and 12 bases lay between the germline ends. The germline V gene has CDR1 LGHDT and CDR2 YNNKEL (reference sequence). The CDR3 reads CASSMIFSETQYF. In DNA, the CDR3 is TGTGCCAGCAGCATGATTTTCTCTGAGACCCAGTACTTC.